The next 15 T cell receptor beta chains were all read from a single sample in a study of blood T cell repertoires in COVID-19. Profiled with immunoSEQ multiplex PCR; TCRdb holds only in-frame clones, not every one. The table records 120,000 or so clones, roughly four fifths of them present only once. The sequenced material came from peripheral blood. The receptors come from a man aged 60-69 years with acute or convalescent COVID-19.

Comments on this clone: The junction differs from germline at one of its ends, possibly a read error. CDR3 loop: CASREGTGTGELFF. The DNA of the CDR3 is TGTGCCAGCAGGGAAGGGACAGGCACCGGGGAGCTGTTTTTT. The V call is TRBV2, the J call TRBJ2-2, with 8 positions matching TRBD1. This CDR3 is built from 14 residues. CDR1 and CDR2 (germline): SNHLY, FYNNEI. The full variable domain, in which reference TRBV2 and TRBJ2-2 provide the parts outside the CDR3, is EPEVTQTPSHQVTQMGQEVILRCVPISNHLYFYWYRQILGQKVEFLVSFYNNEISEKSEIFDDQFSVERPDGSNFTLKIRSTKLEDSAMYFCASREGTGTGELFFGEGSRLTVL.

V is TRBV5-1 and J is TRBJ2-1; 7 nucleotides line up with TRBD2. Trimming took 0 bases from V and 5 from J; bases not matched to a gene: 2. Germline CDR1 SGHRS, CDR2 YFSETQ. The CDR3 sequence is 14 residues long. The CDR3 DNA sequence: TGCGCCAGCAGCTTGGAGAGCGGGGACAATGAGCAGTTCTTC. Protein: CASSLESGDNEQFF.

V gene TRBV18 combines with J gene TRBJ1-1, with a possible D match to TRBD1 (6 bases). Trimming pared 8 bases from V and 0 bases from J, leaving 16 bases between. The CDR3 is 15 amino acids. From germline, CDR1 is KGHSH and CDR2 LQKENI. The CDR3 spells CASTLAGAMNTEAFF. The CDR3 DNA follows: TGTGCCAGCACTTTAGCAGGGGCCATGAACACTGAAGCTTTCTTT.

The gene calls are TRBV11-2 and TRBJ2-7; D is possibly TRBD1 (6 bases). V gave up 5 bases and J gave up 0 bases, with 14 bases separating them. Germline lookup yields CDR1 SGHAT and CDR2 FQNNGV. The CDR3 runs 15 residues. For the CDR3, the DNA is TGTGCCAGCAGCATAGGACAGAGGAGCTCCTACGAGCAGTACTTC. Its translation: CASSIGQRSSYEQYF.

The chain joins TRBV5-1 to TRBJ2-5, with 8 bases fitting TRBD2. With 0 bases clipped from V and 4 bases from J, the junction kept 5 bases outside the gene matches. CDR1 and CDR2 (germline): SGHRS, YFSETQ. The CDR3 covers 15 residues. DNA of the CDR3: TGCGCCAGCAGCTTGGTGGTTAGCGGGATAGAGACCCAGTACTTC. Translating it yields CASSLVVSGIETQYF.

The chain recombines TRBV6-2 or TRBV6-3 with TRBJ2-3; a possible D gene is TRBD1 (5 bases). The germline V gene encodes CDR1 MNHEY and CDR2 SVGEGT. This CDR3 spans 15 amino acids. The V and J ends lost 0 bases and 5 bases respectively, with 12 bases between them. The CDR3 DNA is TGTGCCAGCAGTTACTCGAAAATAAGGGGAGATACGCAGTATTTT. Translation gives CASSYSKIRGDTQYF.

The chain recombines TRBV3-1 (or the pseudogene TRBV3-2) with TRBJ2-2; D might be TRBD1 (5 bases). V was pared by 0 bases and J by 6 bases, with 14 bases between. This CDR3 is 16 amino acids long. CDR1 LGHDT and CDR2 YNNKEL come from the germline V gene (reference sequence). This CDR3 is CASSQDGAATPGELFF. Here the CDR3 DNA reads TGTGCCAGCAGCCAAGATGGGGCCGCGACGCCCGGGGAGCTGTTTTTT.

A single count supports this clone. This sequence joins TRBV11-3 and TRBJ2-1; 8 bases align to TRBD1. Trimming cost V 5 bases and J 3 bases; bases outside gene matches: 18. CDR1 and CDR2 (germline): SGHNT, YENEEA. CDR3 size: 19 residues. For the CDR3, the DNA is TGTGCCAGCAGCGCCGGGGTGGGACAGGCCGAGGCCGGCTACAATGAGCAGTTCTTC. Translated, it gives CASSAGVGQAEAGYNEQFF.

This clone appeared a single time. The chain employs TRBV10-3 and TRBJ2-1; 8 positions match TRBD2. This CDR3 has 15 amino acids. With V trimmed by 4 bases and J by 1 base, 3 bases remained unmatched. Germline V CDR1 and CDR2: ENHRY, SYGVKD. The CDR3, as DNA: TGTGCCATCAGTGCGCGGGAGGATTCCTACAATGAGCAGTTCTTC. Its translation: CAISAREDSYNEQFF.

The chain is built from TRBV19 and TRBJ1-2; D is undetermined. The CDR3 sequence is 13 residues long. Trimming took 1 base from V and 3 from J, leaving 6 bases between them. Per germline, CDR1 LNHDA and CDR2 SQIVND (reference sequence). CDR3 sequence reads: CASSIGRDYGYTF. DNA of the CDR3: TGTGCCAGTAGTATAGGACGGGACTATGGCTACACCTTC.

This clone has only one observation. CDR3 sequence: CATSDFGTTSNEQFF. CDR3 nucleotide sequence: TGTGCCACCAGTGATTTTGGGACTACTAGCAATGAGCAGTTCTTC. This chain links TRBV24-1 with TRBJ2-1, with 7 bases identical to TRBD2. J gave up 6 bases and V 1 base, and 5 bases lay outside the gene matches. In germline, CDR1 is KGHDR, CDR2 SFDVKD. The CDR3 has 15 residues.

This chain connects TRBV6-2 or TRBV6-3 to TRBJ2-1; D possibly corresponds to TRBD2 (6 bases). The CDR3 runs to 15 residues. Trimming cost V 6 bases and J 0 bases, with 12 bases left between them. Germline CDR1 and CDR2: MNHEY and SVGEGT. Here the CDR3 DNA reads TGTGCCAGCAGCCCCCTAGCGTACTCCTACAATGAGCAGTTCTTC. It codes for CASSPLAYSYNEQFF.

The CDR3 coding sequence is TGTGCCTCTCTAATCCGGGGCTCTGGAAACACCATATATTTT. This codes for CASLIRGSGNTIYF. The chain couples TRBV30 to TRBJ1-3, with no clear D. The CDR3 has 14 amino acids. From germline, CDR1 is GTSNPN and CDR2 SVGIG (reference sequence). Trimming removed 7 bases from V and 0 bases from J, with 13 bases in between.

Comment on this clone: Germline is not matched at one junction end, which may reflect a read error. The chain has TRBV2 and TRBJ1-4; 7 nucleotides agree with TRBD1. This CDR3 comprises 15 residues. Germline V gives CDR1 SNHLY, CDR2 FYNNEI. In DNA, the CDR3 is TGTGCCAACAGTGAAACGACAGGGCAACGTGAAAAACTGTTTTTT. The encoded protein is CANSETTGQREKLFF. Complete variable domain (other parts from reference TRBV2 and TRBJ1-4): EPEVTQTPSHQVTQMGQEVILRCVPISNHLYFYWYRQILGQKVEFLVSFYNNEISEKSEIFDDQFSVERPDGSNFTLKIRSTKLEDSAMYFCANSETTGQREKLFFGSGTQLSVL.

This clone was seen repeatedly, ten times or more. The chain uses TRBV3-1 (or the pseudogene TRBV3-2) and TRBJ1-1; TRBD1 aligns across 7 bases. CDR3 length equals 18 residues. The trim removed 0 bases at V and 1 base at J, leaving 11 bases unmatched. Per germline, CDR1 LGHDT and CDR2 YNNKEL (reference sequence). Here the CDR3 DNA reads TGTGCCAGCAGCCAAGACATCCGGGACAGACAAACGAACACTGAAGCTTTCTTT. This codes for CASSQDIRDRQTNTEAFF.